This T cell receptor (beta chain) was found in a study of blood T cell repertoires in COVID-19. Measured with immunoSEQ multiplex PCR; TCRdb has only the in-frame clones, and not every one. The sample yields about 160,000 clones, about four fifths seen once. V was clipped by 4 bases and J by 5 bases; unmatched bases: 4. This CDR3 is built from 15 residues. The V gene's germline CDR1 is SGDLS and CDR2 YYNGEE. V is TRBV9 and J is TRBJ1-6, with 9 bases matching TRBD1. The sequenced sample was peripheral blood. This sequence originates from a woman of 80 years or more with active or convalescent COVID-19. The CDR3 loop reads CASSTRTGDNSPLHF. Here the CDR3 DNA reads TGTGCCAGCAGCACCCGGACAGGGGATAATTCACCCCTCCACTTT.